This TCR beta chain comes out of a study of T-cell reconstitution after alpha-beta-depleted transplantation in children. Study conclusions and caveats: Expanded graft clones, several hundred of them, were reportedly the source of alpha-beta T cells about two months after transplant.

CDR3 length: 16 residues. Germline lookup yields CDR1 SGHRS and CDR2 YFSETQ. Trimming removed 2 bases from V and 4 bases from J, with 15 bases in between. This clonotype has ten or more counts. As yet, its antigen is unknown. Unique molecular identifiers featured in how the TCRbeta library was prepared. TCRdb reprocessed the PCR reads via MiXCR and lists one record per CDR3 protein. The repertoire has 130,000 to 150,000 distinct CDR3 sequences, more than 8% of them found once; the top ten carry around a sixth. The chain joins TRBV5-1 to TRBJ2-2; D gene uncertain. The receptor was derived from a female patient aged 2-15 years who had a stem cell transplant for congenital amegakaryocytic thrombocytopenia, so the T cells may come from the graft donor. The starting material was PBMCs, mostly from graft donor cells, obtained 180 days after TCRalphabeta/CD19-depleted stem cell transplant. The CDR3 sequence is CASSFLAPSGTGELFF. CDR3 bases: TGCGCCAGCAGCTTCCTTGCACCCTCGGGCACCGGGGAGCTGTTTTTT.